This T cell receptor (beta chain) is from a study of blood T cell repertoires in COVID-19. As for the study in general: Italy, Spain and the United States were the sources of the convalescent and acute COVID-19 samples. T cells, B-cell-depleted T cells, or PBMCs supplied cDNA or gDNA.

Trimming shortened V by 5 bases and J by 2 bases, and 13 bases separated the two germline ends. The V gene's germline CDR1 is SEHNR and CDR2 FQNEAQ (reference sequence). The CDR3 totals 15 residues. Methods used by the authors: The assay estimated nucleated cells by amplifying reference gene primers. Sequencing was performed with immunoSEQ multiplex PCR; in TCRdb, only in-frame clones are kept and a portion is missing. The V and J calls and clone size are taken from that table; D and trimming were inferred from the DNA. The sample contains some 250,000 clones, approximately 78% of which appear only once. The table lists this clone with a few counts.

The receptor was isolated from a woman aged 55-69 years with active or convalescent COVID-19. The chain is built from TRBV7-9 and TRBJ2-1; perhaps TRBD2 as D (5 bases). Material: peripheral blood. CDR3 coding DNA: TGTGCCAGCAGCCAAGGCCGGGGAGCCTACAATGAGCAGTTCTTC. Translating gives CASSQGRGAYNEQFF. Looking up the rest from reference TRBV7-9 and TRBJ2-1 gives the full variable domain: DTGVSQNPRHKITKRGQNVTFRCDPISEHNRLYWYRQTLGQGPEFLTYFQNEAQLEKSRLLSDRFSAERPKGSFSTLEIQRTEQGDSAMYLCASSQGRGAYNEQFFGPGTRLTVL.